This is a list of T cell receptor beta chains from one sample in a study of neurological immune-mediated disorders. MiXCR was run by TCRdb on the 5' RACE reads, yielding one entry per CDR3 protein. The table shows about 26,000 distinct CDR3 sequences, with about 3% occurring only once. The material sequenced was PBMCs. The receptor source for this set is a woman in her 30s with multiple sclerosis. Each CDR3 is given with its conserved first and last residue. Fields, in order: J gene, clone size, V gene, D gene, CDR3 length, CDR3 protein, CDR3 DNA. A D gene is named only where the DNA matches it firmly. Only part of the rows carry a size: once, few, many, or a class if the clone is expanded.

TRBJ2-5 medium-sized TRBV7-6 NA 13 CASSLRVEETQYF TGTGCCAGCAGCTTGCGGGTGGAAGAGACCCAGTACTTC
TRBJ2-3 NA TRBV24-1 TRBD2 16 CATSEAGRRGADTQYF TGTGCAACCAGTGAAGCCGGGAGGCGCGGTGCAGATACGCAGTATTTT
TRBJ2-1 many TRBV5-1 TRBD1 16 CASSSGPIGTGNEQFF TGCGCCAGCAGCTCAGGCCCCATCGGGACAGGAAATGAGCAGTTCTTC
TRBJ1-1 many TRBV3-1 NA 14 CASSQGDLGTEAFF TGTGCCAGCAGCCAAGGGGACCTGGGTACTGAAGCTTTCTTT
TRBJ2-7 many TRBV5-1 TRBD1 14 CASSSIQGAGEQYF TGCGCCAGCAGCTCCATACAGGGGGCCGGGGAGCAGTACTTC
TRBJ1-6 NA TRBV2 TRBD1 15 CASSTRTGRGSPLHF TGTGCCAGCAGTACCCGGACAGGGAGAGGTTCACCCCTCCACTTT
TRBJ2-7 many TRBV16 NA 12 CASSMDSYEQYF TGTGCCAGCAGCATGGACAGCTACGAGCAGTACTTC
TRBJ2-7 many TRBV6-6 TRBD1 15 CASNRGGQGLLEQYF TGTGCCAGCAACCGGGGGGGACAGGGGCTGCTCGAGCAGTACTTC
TRBJ1-1 many TRBV4-2 NA 13 CASTRGPNTEAFF TGTGCCAGCACGCGGGGTCCGAACACTGAAGCTTTCTTT
TRBJ1-2 many TRBV5-1 NA 14 CASSLSFSAGGYTF TGCGCCAGCAGCTTGAGTTTTTCCGCCGGGGGCTACACCTTC
TRBJ2-1 many TRBV20-1 TRBD2 15 CSATTSGGAGNEQFF TGCAGTGCCACTACTAGCGGGGGGGCCGGGAATGAGCAGTTCTTC
TRBJ1-6 many TRBV9 NA 15 CASSVGGDNNSPLHF TGTGCCAGCAGCGTAGGAGGGGATAATAATTCACCCCTCCACTTT
TRBJ1-3 many TRBV18 NA 15 CASSPSALSGNTIYF TGTGCCAGCTCACCAAGCGCACTCTCTGGAAACACCATATATTTT
TRBJ2-1 many TRBV6-5 NA 15 CASSYQSLVYNEQFF TGTGCCAGCAGTTACCAGTCGCTAGTATACAATGAGCAGTTCTTC
TRBJ2-7 few TRBV2 NA 12 CASSGMSYEQYF TGTGCCAGCAGCGGGATGTCCTACGAGCAGTACTTC
TRBJ1-5 NA TRBV11-2 NA 14 CASSLEGGLQPQNF TGTGCCAGCAGCTTAGAGGGGGGACTTCAGCCCCAGAATTTT
TRBJ2-2 few TRBV6-5 TRBD1 16 CASTLRTGVNTGELFF TGTGCCAGCACCCTACGGACAGGGGTGAACACCGGGGAGCTGTTTTTT